Below, 10 T cell receptor beta chains from the same sample are listed, as sequenced in a study of cytomegalovirus exposure and HLA in healthy donors. 60 Vbeta and 13 Jbeta primers were used in PCR. Here immunoSEQ multiplex PCR was the method, and the copy in TCRdb shows in-frame clones only, minus some. This table holds over 150,000 clones, over 75% found once. Sequenced input: PBMCs. Source of these receptors: a woman aged 25-40 years in good health and CMV-seronegative.

The rearrangement uses TRBV2 and TRBJ1-1, with 9 bases that match TRBD1. V lost 7 bases and J lost 5; bases outside the gene matches: 5. The CDR3 loop spans 13 amino acids. The germline gives CDR1 SNHLY, CDR2 FYNNEI. The CDR3 protein is CASTQGARTEAFF. CDR3 nucleotides: TGTGCCAGCACACAGGGGGCGAGGACTGAAGCTTTCTTT.

The J gene is TRBJ1-1, the V gene TRBV28; tentative D call: TRBD1 (6 bases). V was cut by 8 bases and J by 7 bases, with 20 bases left in between. CDR1 MDHEN and CDR2 SYDVKM come from the germline V gene. The CDR3 extends over 14 amino acids. The CDR3 DNA reads as TGTGCCAGCGGCTTACAGGGATCCTTCTGTGAAGCTTTCTTT. Translating gives CASGLQGSFCEAFF.

This clone was counted once. The chain recombines TRBV5-4 with TRBJ2-7; 7 bases align to TRBD2. The CDR3 contains 11 residues. The ends lost 7 bases at V and 7 bases at J; junction bases unmatched: 5. Germline CDR1 and CDR2: SGHNT and YYREEE (reference sequence). The CDR3 DNA sequence: TGTGCCAGCGGGGGAGGGAGGGAGCAGTACTTC. It is translated as CASGGGREQYF.

The gene calls are TRBV6-5 and TRBJ2-7; possibly TRBD1 for D (8 bases). Germline CDR1 and CDR2: MNHEY and SVGAGI. V lost 5 bases and J lost 1, with 12 bases in between. The CDR3 sequence is 14 residues long. The CDR3 here is CASSKQGGSYEQYF. Here the CDR3 DNA reads TGTGCCAGCAGTAAACAGGGGGGGTCCTACGAGCAGTACTTC.

This clone was recorded a few times. The rearrangement joins TRBV7-2 to TRBJ1-5, with 7 bases aligning to TRBD1. The CDR3 sequence is 15 residues long. V was pared by 5 bases and J by 3 bases, with 7 bases of the junction left unmatched. Germline V CDR1 and CDR2: SGHTA, FQGNSA. CDR3 nucleotides: TGTGCCAGCAGCCGGGAGGGACAGCACAATCAGCCCCAGCATTTT. It specifies CASSREGQHNQPQHF.

The gene calls are TRBV27 and TRBJ2-2; 13 bases are a match to TRBD2. The CDR3 totals 15 residues. The J segment lost 4 bases and the V segment lost 6 bases, leaving 2 bases of the junction unmatched. Germline CDR1 is MNHEY and CDR2 is SMNVEV (reference sequence). The CDR3 nucleotides read TGTGCCAGCAGGGGACTAGCGGGATTCACCGGGGAGCTGTTTTTT. Its protein product is CASRGLAGFTGELFF.

The genes are TRBV9 and TRBJ1-4, with TRBD1 matching over 7 bases. V dropped 4 bases and J dropped 6; count of bases not matched to a gene: 9. CDR3 size: 15 residues. Germline values: CDR1 SGDLS, CDR2 YYNGEE. For the CDR3, the DNA is TGTGCCAGCAGCACCAAGGGGGCCGCCCATGAAAAACTGTTTTTT. Protein: CASSTKGAAHEKLFF.

The V call is TRBV7-9, the J call TRBJ1-1, with D possibly TRBD1 on 5 matching bases. This CDR3 has 15 residues. Trimming removed 1 base from V and 7 bases from J, with 16 bases in between. Germline V gene lookup returns CDR1 SEHNR and CDR2 FQNEAQ (reference sequence). CDR3 DNA sequence: TGTGCCAGCAGCTTAGGGGGCCTTGGACGGCGTGAAGCTTTCTTT. Its protein product is CASSLGGLGRREAFF.

The gene calls are TRBV18 and TRBJ2-7; the match to TRBD1 covers 7 bases. Germline CDR1 reads KGHSH; CDR2 reads LQKENI. V lost 5 bases, J lost 0 bases, and 7 bases stayed unmatched. The CDR3 is 15 amino acids. Written as DNA, the CDR3 is TGTGCCAGCTCAGGGTACACAGGGGACTCCTACGAGCAGTACTTC. Amino acids: CASSGYTGDSYEQYF.

This chain uses TRBV5-1 with TRBJ2-7; 12 bases align to TRBD1. CDR3 size: 14 residues. Trimming at V came to 9 bases and at J to 4 bases, leaving 8 bases not matched to a gene. Germline V gene lookup returns CDR1 SGHRS and CDR2 YFSETQ. This chain's CDR3 is CATSGTGGSYEQYF. In DNA, the CDR3 is TGCGCCACCTCAGGGACAGGGGGCAGTTACGAGCAGTACTTC.